The 4 T cell receptor beta chains below all came from one sample that was sequenced in a study of shared clonotypes between healthy human individuals. Assay: immunoSEQ multiplex PCR; the TCRdb copy retains only in-frame clones and omits some. The profile shows roughly 2.4 million clones, almost 96% of them singletons. The sample taken for sequencing was naive CD4+ T cells sorted from blood. Described subset: CD45RA+ positively selected. These receptors all stem from a man aged 18 to 29 in good health.

The chain is built from TRBV7-2 and TRBJ2-1; no reliable D call. This CDR3 is 13 amino acids long. Germline values: CDR1 SGHTA, CDR2 FQGNSA. Trimming cost V 0 bases and J 15 bases, with 15 bases left between them. CDR3 coding DNA: TGTGCCAGCAGCTTAGCGTTCACACAGTCCCGGTTCTTC. Residues: CASSLAFTQSRFF.

The rearrangement uses TRBV7-9 and TRBJ2-1, with 12 nucleotides matching TRBD2. V was clipped by 1 base and J by 7 bases; unmatched bases: 5. The CDR3 extends over 16 amino acids. The germline gives CDR1 SEHNR, CDR2 FQNEAQ (reference sequence). CDR3 residues: CASSLGPSGRANEQFF. DNA for the CDR3: TGTGCCAGCAGCTTAGGGCCTAGCGGGAGGGCAAATGAGCAGTTCTTC.

V gene TRBV5-1 combines with J gene TRBJ2-5, with a weak D call TRBD2 (5 bases). The CDR3 consists of 15 residues. V lost 4 bases and J lost 13, with 26 bases in between. Germline V lookup: CDR1 SGHRS, CDR2 YFSETQ. The CDR3: CASSPGPAEDKERYF. DNA of the CDR3: TGCGCCAGCAGCCCCGGGCCAGCGGAAGACAAGGAGCGGTACTTC.

The chain links TRBV10-3 to TRBJ2-3, with D possibly called TRBD1 or TRBD2 (6 bases each). Germline CDR1 reads ENHRY; CDR2 reads SYGVKD. CDR3 size: 15 residues. V was cut by 0 bases and J by 4 bases, with 11 bases left in between. The CDR3 DNA reads as TGTGCCATCAGTGAGTCGGGGGGCTGGTCAGATACGCAGTATTTT. Its protein product is CAISESGGWSDTQYF.